The rows below give T cell receptor beta chains drawn from one sample of a study of human T cells and chemical hapten exposure. TCRdb re-derived calls from the RACE reads in MiXCR, one entry per CDR3 protein. Among 380,000 or so distinct CDR3 sequences listed, more than 4.5% were seen once. The starting material was whole blood, obtained in connection with sensitization to the hapten diphenylcyclopropenone (DPC). The receptors come from a woman in her forties or fifties with alopecia areata. Some clones in this sample may be carry-over from other donors' samples. CDR3s include the opening cysteine and the closing phenylalanine or tryptophan.

V gene | CDR3 protein
TRBV30 | CAWSLGEETYEQYF
TRBV4-2 | CASSRLGMQETQYF
TRBV5-6 | CASSLQGVVTEAFF
TRBV7-2 | CASSLNRELFF
TRBV6-5 | CASSKGQGFGDTEAFF
TRBV9 | CASSVATGANTGELFF
TRBV27 | CASRRGFNTEAFF
TRBV28 | CASSLEGVYTEAFF
TRBV7-9 | CASSLSDGTEAFF
TRBV10-3 | CAISGGRDRVSYEQYF
TRBV27 | CASSPYRDTSYEQYF
TRBV2 | CASRRDSQGRNQPQHF
TRBV7-6 | CASSFGTSGNEQFF
TRBV9 | CASSRVLTDTQYF
TRBV12-3/TRBV12-4 | CASSYGTGGSTDTQYF
TRBV12-3/TRBV12-4 | CASSWDRGPFYGYTF
TRBV12-3/TRBV12-4 | CASSRGLAGVPGELFF
TRBV6-6 | CASSYGQGNTGELFF
TRBV20-1 | CSATIEGTKPQHF
TRBV4-3 | CASSQENEGAVYGYTF
TRBV27 | CASKTPGRGYNEQFF
TRBV6-2/TRBV6-3 | CASSLVSYNEQFF